Below, 13 T cell receptor beta chains from the same sample are listed, as sequenced in a study of regulatory T cells in long-lasting Graves disease. Researchers made TCR beta libraries by using iRepertoire HTBI primers and running Arm-PCR on CDR3 regions. TCRdb called the multiplex PCR reads again in MiXCR, with one record for every CDR3 protein. The sample gives hundreds of thousands of distinct CDR3 sequences, roughly a sixth of which show up once; around 25% is in the top ten. Regarding time point: newly diagnosed GD, antithyroid drugs for less than 3 months. With RNA extracted from PBMCs as input, the TCR library was made. These data also formed part of another study, on T cells in Graves' hyperthyroidism and ophthalmopathy.

The sample here was peripheral blood mononuclear cells (PBMCs), taken at new diagnosis, from a patient treated with antithyroid drugs. These receptors were obtained from a woman aged 35-65 years with Graves disease.

This clonotype occurred a few times. Germline is not matched at one junction end, which may reflect a read error. CDR3 residues: CASRLESRGGFGYTEAFF. The CDR3 DNA follows: TGTGCCAGCAGATTAGAGTCAAGAGGGGGCTTTGGTTACACTGAAGCTTTCTTT. V and J are TRBV7-2 and TRBJ1-1; 7 nucleotides match TRBD1. CDR3 length equals 18 residues. Germline values: CDR1 SGHTA, CDR2 FQGNSA.

This clonotype showed up just a few times. The J gene is TRBJ2-3, the V gene TRBV7-2, with D perhaps TRBD2 (6 bases). The CDR3 sequence is 14 residues long. Per germline, CDR1 SGHTA and CDR2 FQGNSA. The V gene lost 1 base and the J gene lost 6 bases, with 11 bases spanning the gap. Here the CDR3 reads CASSLVRDLDTQYF. As DNA, the CDR3 is TGTGCCAGCAGCTTAGTGAGGGACTTGGATACGCAGTATTTT. The complete variable domain, with remaining parts taken from reference TRBV7-2 and TRBJ2-3, reads GAGVSQSPSNKVTEKGKDVELRCDPISGHTALYWYRQSLGQGLEFLIYFQGNSAPDKSGLPSDRFSAERTGGSVSTLTIQRTQQEDSAVYLCASSLVRDLDTQYFGPGTRLTVL.

This clonotype was observed at least ten times. The chain carries TRBV7-8 and TRBJ2-1, with TRBD2 as a possible D gene (6 bases). V lost 1 base and J lost 3, with 13 bases in between. This CDR3 comprises 16 residues. Germline loops: CDR1 SGHVS, CDR2 FQNEAQ. The CDR3 DNA follows: TGTGCCAGCAGCTTAGTGGGGGGAGCGGGCTACAATGAGCAGTTCTTC. Amino acids: CASSLVGGAGYNEQFF. Full variable domain (rest looked up from reference TRBV7-8 and TRBJ2-1): GAGVSQSPRYKVAKRGQDVALRCDPISGHVSLFWYQQALGQGPEFLTYFQNEAQLDKSGLPSDRFFAERPEGSVSTLKIQRTQQEDSAVYLCASSLVGGAGYNEQFFGPGTRLTVL.

V gene TRBV11-2 combines with J gene TRBJ2-7; TRBD1 agrees at 10 bases. V lost 4 bases to trimming and J lost 2 bases; unmatched junction nucleotides: 5. From germline, CDR1 is SGHAT and CDR2 FQNNGV. The CDR3 runs 15 residues. In DNA form, the CDR3 reads TGTGCCAGCAGCTCAAGACAGGGGGCTACCTACGAGCAGTACTTC. This encodes CASSSRQGATYEQYF.

This clonotype was recorded only once. This rearrangement joins TRBV19 to TRBJ2-7; 8 bases fit TRBD2. Unmatched junction bases numbered 9, after V lost 7 bases and J lost 1 base. This CDR3 spans 15 amino acids. Germline V gives CDR1 LNHDA, CDR2 SQIVND (reference sequence). CDR3 residues: CASTDGAGGSYEQYF. CDR3 sequence (DNA): TGTGCCAGTACCGACGGGGCGGGGGGTTCCTACGAGCAGTACTTC.

Many counts were recorded for this clonotype. The chain is built from TRBV28 and TRBJ2-2, with D hard to call. Trimming removed 3 bases at V and 8 bases at J, with 10 bases between. CDR3 length: 13 amino acids. Germline V gives CDR1 MDHEN, CDR2 SYDVKM. CDR3 DNA: TGTGCCAGCAGTTTGGGTGGAGTAGGGGAGCTGTTTTTT. As protein: CASSLGGVGELFF.

In its sample, this clonotype was seen many times. This chain joins TRBV30 and TRBJ2-7; TRBD2 is a possible D gene (5 bases). V was cut by 7 bases and J by 2 bases, with 15 bases left in between. This CDR3 is 13 amino acids long. Germline loops: CDR1 GTSNPN, CDR2 SVGIG (reference sequence). The CDR3 region is CALHIPGTYEQYF. The DNA for the CDR3 is TGTGCCTTGCACATTCCCGGGACCTACGAGCAGTACTTC.

Comment on this clonotype: A much larger clone differs from this one at a single base, so this may be a read error. The chain carries TRBV11-1 and TRBJ2-5, with TRBD2 identical over 8 bases. Germline V gives CDR1 SGHAT, CDR2 FQDESV (reference sequence). The ends lost 6 bases at V and 4 bases at J; junction bases unmatched: 13. This CDR3 region has 16 residues. CDR3 nucleotide sequence: TGTGCCAGCAGTCCCGACCGGGGGGGCCTGCTAGAGACCCAGTACTTC. As protein: CASSPDRGGLLETQYF. Complete variable domain (other parts from reference TRBV11-1 and TRBJ2-5): EAEVAQSPRYKITEKSQAVAFWCDPISGHATLYWYRQILGQGPELLVQFQDESVVDDSQLPKDRFSAERLKGVDSTLKIQPAELGDSAMYLCASSPDRGGLLETQYFGPGTRLLVL.

This clonotype was counted at least ten times. CDR3 amino acids: CASSPTGFLYQPQHF. CDR3 in DNA: TGTGCCAGCAGTCCGACAGGTTTCCTCTATCAGCCCCAGCATTTT. The chain recombines TRBV12-3 or TRBV12-4 with TRBJ1-5; a possible D gene is TRBD1 (6 bases). This CDR3 spans 15 amino acids. Trimming shortened V by 5 bases and J by 5 bases, and 16 bases separated the two germline ends.

This clonotype was observed at least ten times. The CDR3 spells CASSHPGGLPIAFNEQFF. The CDR3 bases are TGTGCCAGCAGCCATCCTGGGGGACTCCCCATTGCCTTCAATGAGCAGTTCTTC. The gene calls are TRBV3-1 and TRBJ2-1, with D perhaps matching TRBD2 (6 bases). The length of the CDR3 is 18 residues. V dropped 3 bases and J dropped 6 bases, with 24 bases sitting between them. CDR1 is LGHDT, CDR2 YNNKEL, per germline (reference sequence).

At least ten counts were recorded for this clonotype. This rearrangement joins TRBV28 to TRBJ1-6, with 9 bases that match TRBD1. CDR1 is MDHEN, CDR2 SYDVKM, per germline. With 6 bases clipped from V and 7 bases from J, the junction kept 10 bases outside the gene matches. CDR3 length: 16 amino acids. In nucleotides, the CDR3 is TGTGCCAGCAGGGACAGGGGAGGTACGGGGAATTCACCCCTCCACTTT. Translation: CASRDRGGTGNSPLHF.

The chain has TRBV15 and TRBJ2-5; 9 bases align to TRBD2. The germline V gene has CDR1 LNHNV and CDR2 YYDKDF (reference sequence). V lost 3 bases, J lost 2 bases, and 7 bases stayed unmatched. The CDR3 extends over 16 amino acids. The CDR3 sequence: CATSSRTSGGQETQYF. CDR3 nucleotide sequence: TGTGCCACCAGCAGTAGGACAAGCGGGGGGCAAGAGACCCAGTACTTC.

This clonotype was seen ten or more times. V is TRBV11-3 and J is TRBJ1-5; maybe TRBD1 (5 bases). V was shortened by 5 bases and J by 3 bases, with 11 bases between the two germline ends. Looked up from germline, CDR1 is SGHNT and CDR2 is YENEEA. This CDR3 is 14 amino acids long. The CDR3 sequence is CASSATGDNQPQHF. CDR3 nucleotide sequence: TGTGCCAGCAGCGCAACAGGTGACAATCAGCCCCAGCATTTT.